The 17 T cell receptor beta chains below were found in one sample sequenced in a study of T cell responses to AZD1222 COVID-19 vaccine. The data were produced by immunoSEQ multiplex PCR, yet TCRdb's version contains in-frame clones alone and is incomplete. The sample yields around 83,000 clones, over 75% seen once. Sequenced material: peripheral blood, taken 28 days after the second AZD1222 dose. The receptors derive from an adult who received the AZD1222 COVID-19 vaccine.

The rearrangement joins TRBV6-5 to TRBJ2-3; TRBD2 matches 8 bases. Germline V CDR1 and CDR2: MNHEY, SVGAGI. This CDR3 contains 15 residues. The ends lost 11 bases at V and 0 bases at J; junction bases unmatched: 10. CDR3 region: CAASRGGFSTDTQYF. CDR3 coding DNA: TGTGCCGCGTCCCGGGGGGGGTTCAGCACAGATACGCAGTATTTT.

This clone has only a few counts. The chain has TRBV9 and TRBJ1-2; unclear D gene. The CDR3 loop spans 15 amino acids. Germline V gene data show CDR1 as SGDLS and CDR2 as YYNGEE. V lost 1 base and J lost 2, with 12 bases in between. As DNA, the CDR3 is TGTGCCAGCAGCGTATTAACGGACTGGAACTATGGCTACACCTTC. Translated, it gives CASSVLTDWNYGYTF.

The rearrangement uses TRBV4-2 and TRBJ2-1; TRBD2 matches 11 bases. After removal of 3 bases from V and 8 bases from J, the junction contained 15 bases not matched to a gene. Looked up from germline, CDR1 is LGHNA and CDR2 is YNFKEQ. CDR3 length: 18 amino acids. The CDR3 protein is CASSQGPSGGPLGDEQFF. For the CDR3, the DNA is TGTGCCAGCAGCCAGGGCCCTAGCGGGGGGCCACTTGGGGATGAGCAGTTCTTC.

This clone was found once. The J gene is TRBJ1-1, the V gene TRBV18, with D perhaps TRBD1 (5 bases). Germline V gives CDR1 KGHSH, CDR2 LQKENI. The CDR3 covers 17 residues. V gave up 2 bases and J gave up 4 bases, with 20 bases separating them. This CDR3 reads CASSPLEAGYGVTEAFF. The DNA for the CDR3 is TGTGCCAGCTCACCATTAGAGGCAGGGTACGGTGTCACTGAAGCTTTCTTT. The variable domain in full, with the rest retrieved from reference TRBV18 and TRBJ1-1, is NAGVMQNPRHLVRRRGQEARLRCSPMKGHSHVYWYRQLPEEGLKFMVYLQKENIIDESGMPKERFSAEFPKEGPSILRIQQVVRGDSAAYFCASSPLEAGYGVTEAFFGQGTRLTVV.

This chain joins TRBV2 and TRBJ1-2; 10 bases align to TRBD1. V dropped 6 bases and J dropped 8; count of bases not matched to a gene: 9. The CDR3 contains 14 residues. Germline V CDR1 and CDR2: SNHLY, FYNNEI. The CDR3 is CASSDRGRRTGYTF. Written as DNA, the CDR3 is TGTGCCAGCAGCGACAGGGGGCGACGGACAGGCTACACCTTC.

As DNA, the CDR3 is TGTGCCACCAGCAGAGATCGAACTTTGACTGAAAAACTGTTTTTT. Amino acid sequence: CATSRDRTLTEKLFF. The chain couples TRBV15 to TRBJ1-4, with unresolved D. V was clipped by 0 bases and J by 7 bases, with 12 bases between them. This CDR3 is 15 amino acids long. Germline V gives CDR1 LNHNV, CDR2 YYDKDF (reference sequence).

The gene calls are TRBV19 and TRBJ2-7; the D gene is possibly TRBD2 (6 bases). This CDR3 contains 15 residues. Trimming shortened V by 4 bases and J by 2 bases, and 15 bases separated the two germline ends. Germline loops: CDR1 LNHDA, CDR2 SQIVND (reference sequence). The CDR3 reads CASSSPHGGTYEQYF. DNA of the CDR3: TGTGCCAGTAGTAGCCCCCATGGAGGGACCTACGAGCAGTACTTC.

The rearrangement uses TRBV4-1 and TRBJ2-7; 9 bases are a match to TRBD1. Trimming removed 4 bases from V and 3 bases from J; junction bases left unmatched: 4. The germline CDR1 and CDR2 sequences are MGHRA and YSYEKL. The CDR3 is 14 amino acids. The CDR3 sequence is CASSLPGQGYEQYF. The CDR3 nucleotides are TGCGCCAGCAGCCTCCCGGGACAGGGCTACGAGCAGTACTTC.

Only a few counts were recorded for this clone. This chain connects TRBV7-8 to TRBJ2-7, with D perhaps TRBD2 (6 bases). The CDR3 runs 14 residues. V lost 5 bases to trimming and J lost 4 bases, with 15 bases between them. Per germline, CDR1 SGHVS and CDR2 FQNEAQ. The CDR3 DNA is TGTGCCAGCAGCCCCGGGACTGCGGAGTACGAGCAGTACTTC. It yields the protein CASSPGTAEYEQYF. The whole variable domain, filled in from reference TRBV7-8 and TRBJ2-7, reads GAGVSQSPRYKVAKRGQDVALRCDPISGHVSLFWYQQALGQGPEFLTYFQNEAQLDKSGLPSDRFFAERPEGSVSTLKIQRTQQEDSAVYLCASSPGTAEYEQYFGPGTRLTVT.

This chain joins TRBV20-1 and TRBJ1-1, with TRBD1 as a possible D gene (5 bases). V was clipped by 4 bases and J by 7 bases, with 10 bases between them. The germline CDR1 and CDR2 sequences are DFQATT and SNEGSKA (reference sequence). This CDR3 contains 11 residues. The CDR3 DNA follows: TGCAGTGCTATGAAGGGGCTTGAAGCTTTCTTT. Its protein product is CSAMKGLEAFF.

This clone was counted only a few times. This chain joins TRBV28 and TRBJ2-2, with 7 bases identical to TRBD1. Germline V lookup: CDR1 MDHEN, CDR2 SYDVKM. The CDR3 extends over 15 amino acids. J gave up 2 bases and V 6 bases, and 6 bases lay outside the gene matches. CDR3 loop: CASSSGTVNTGELFF. The CDR3 DNA follows: TGTGCCAGCAGCTCCGGGACAGTCAACACCGGGGAGCTGTTTTTT.

This chain connects TRBV5-4 to TRBJ1-5; D not certain. V lost 0 bases, J lost 9 bases, and 13 bases lay in between. The CDR3 is 14 residues long. In germline, CDR1 is SGHNT, CDR2 YYREEE (reference sequence). The CDR3 DNA is TGTGCCAGCAGCTTGGGTCCGGGTGGAGGGCCCCAGCATTTT. Its protein is CASSLGPGGGPQHF.

The chain joins TRBV6-5 to TRBJ1-5, with D uncertain. V gave up 6 bases and J gave up 2 bases, with 14 bases separating them. CDR3 length: 15 residues. Germline V lookup: CDR1 MNHEY, CDR2 SVGAGI. CDR3 nucleotides: TGTGCCAGCAGAACAGCCTCGGCGGGCAATCAGCCCCAGCATTTT. The encoded protein is CASRTASAGNQPQHF.

V and J are TRBV5-6 and TRBJ1-2; weak D call: TRBD1 (6 bases). V gave up 4 bases and J gave up 4 bases, with 20 bases separating them. The CDR3 has 16 residues. Germline assignment: CDR1 SGHDT and CDR2 YYEEEE. The CDR3 nucleotides are TGTGCCAGCAGCCGGGACAATCGAGAACGGGGCTATGGCTACACCTTC. Translated: CASSRDNRERGYGYTF.

The CDR3 nucleotides are TGTGCCAGCAGTGGGGACGAATCGGACTACGAGCAGTACTTC. Translating it yields CASSGDESDYEQYF. The rearrangement joins TRBV2 to TRBJ2-7; tentatively, D is TRBD1 or TRBD2 (5 bases each). V was shortened by 4 bases and J by 3 bases, with 13 bases between the two germline ends. This CDR3 contains 14 residues. Looked up from germline, CDR1 is SNHLY and CDR2 is FYNNEI.

Here the CDR3 reads CASSERSGYGYTF. The CDR3 bases are TGTGCCAGCAGTGAAAGATCAGGGTATGGCTACACCTTC. The V and J genes are TRBV2 and TRBJ1-2, with D maybe TRBD1 (5 bases). The CDR3 consists of 13 residues. V was clipped by 2 bases and J by 5 bases, with 9 bases between them. Germline CDR1 reads SNHLY; CDR2 reads FYNNEI.

The J gene is TRBJ1-6, the V gene TRBV3-1 (or the pseudogene TRBV3-2), with 12 bases fitting TRBD1. CDR1 LGHDT and CDR2 YNNKEL come from the germline V gene (reference sequence). Unmatched junction bases numbered 7, after V lost 6 bases and J lost 7 bases. The CDR3 consists of 16 residues. CDR3 residues: CASRHRDRGQNSPLHF. The DNA for the CDR3 is TGTGCCAGCAGACACCGGGACAGGGGGCAGAATTCACCCCTCCACTTT.